Sequencing of this T cell receptor beta chain was carried out in a study of T cells of healthy individuals. This clonotype was seen only a few times. This CDR3 is 16 amino acids long. From the 5' RACE reads, TCRdb called clonotypes with MiXCR, one entry per CDR3 protein. The sample lists about 82,000 distinct CDR3 sequences; about 5% were seen once. V is TRBV21-1 and J is TRBJ1-2; no DNA check was done on the table's D call, TRBD1. TRBV21-1 is assigned pseudogene status. The sequence was obtained from a female donor in good health. CDR3 in amino acids: CASRISQGQGHHGYTF. As DNA, the CDR3 is TGTGCCAGCAGAATTTCCCAGGGACAGGGTCATCATGGCTACACCTTC.